The clone carrying this TCR beta chain was seen just once. The CDR3 runs 14 residues. From germline, CDR1 is MNHEY and CDR2 SVGAGI. The V segment lost 6 bases and the J segment 6 bases; nucleotides outside the gene matches: 8. Assay: immunoSEQ multiplex PCR; the TCRdb copy retains only in-frame clones and omits some. This table holds almost 85,000 clones, about 94% found once. The data are from a study of control samples from healthy donors and cancer patients. The rearrangement joins TRBV6-5 to TRBJ1-5, with TRBD1 matching over 7 bases. This TCR was sampled from a young woman in good health. Sequences were obtained from blood. The CDR3 reads CASRTRQGTQPQHF. In DNA form, the CDR3 reads TGTGCCAGCAGAACTCGACAGGGCACTCAGCCCCAGCATTTT.